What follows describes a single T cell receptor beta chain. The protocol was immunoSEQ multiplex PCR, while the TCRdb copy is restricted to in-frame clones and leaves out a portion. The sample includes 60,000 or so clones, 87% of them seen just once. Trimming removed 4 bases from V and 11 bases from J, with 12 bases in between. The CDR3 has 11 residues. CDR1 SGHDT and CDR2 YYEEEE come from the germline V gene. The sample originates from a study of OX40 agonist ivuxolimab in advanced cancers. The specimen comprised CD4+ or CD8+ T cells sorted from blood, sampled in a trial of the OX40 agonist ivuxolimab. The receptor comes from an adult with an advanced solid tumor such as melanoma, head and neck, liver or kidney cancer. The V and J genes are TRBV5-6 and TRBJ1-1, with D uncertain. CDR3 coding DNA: TGTGCCAGCAGCGGATCGGGGAAGGCTTTCTTT. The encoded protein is CASSGSGKAFF.